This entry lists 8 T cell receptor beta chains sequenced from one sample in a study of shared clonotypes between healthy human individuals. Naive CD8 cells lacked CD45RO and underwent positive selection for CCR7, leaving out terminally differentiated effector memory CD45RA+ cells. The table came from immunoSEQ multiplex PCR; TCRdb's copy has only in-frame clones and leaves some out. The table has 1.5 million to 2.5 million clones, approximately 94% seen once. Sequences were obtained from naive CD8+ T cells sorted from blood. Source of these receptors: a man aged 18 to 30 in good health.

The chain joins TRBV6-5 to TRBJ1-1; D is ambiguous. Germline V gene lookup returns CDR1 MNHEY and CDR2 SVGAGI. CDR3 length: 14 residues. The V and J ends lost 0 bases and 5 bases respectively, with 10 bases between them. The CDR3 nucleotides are TGTGCCAGCAGTTACTCGGGCACTGGTACTGAAGCTTTCTTT. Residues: CASSYSGTGTEAFF.

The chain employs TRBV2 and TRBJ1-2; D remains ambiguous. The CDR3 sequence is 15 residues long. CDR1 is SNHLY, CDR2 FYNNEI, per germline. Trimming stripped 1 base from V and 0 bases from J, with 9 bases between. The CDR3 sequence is CASSEGHITNYGYTF. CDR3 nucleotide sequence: TGTGCCAGCAGTGAAGGACACATTACTAACTATGGCTACACCTTC.

CDR3 amino acids: CASSPARLSQETQYF. The DNA of the CDR3 is TGCGCCAGCAGCCCGGCACGTCTATCCCAAGAGACCCAGTACTTC. This rearrangement joins TRBV4-3 to TRBJ2-5; D not resolved. Trimming took 4 bases from V and 1 from J, leaving 13 bases between them. CDR3 length: 15 residues. Germline CDR1 and CDR2: LGHNA and YSLEER.

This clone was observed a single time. CDR3 residues: CASSHRGYFDEAFF. CDR3 coding DNA: TGTGCCAGTAGTCACAGGGGGTACTTCGATGAAGCTTTCTTT. The rearrangement uses TRBV19 and TRBJ1-1, with 8 bases identical to TRBD1. CDR3 length: 14 residues. The ends lost 5 bases at V and 7 bases at J; junction bases unmatched: 9. Germline loops: CDR1 LNHDA, CDR2 SQIVND (reference sequence).

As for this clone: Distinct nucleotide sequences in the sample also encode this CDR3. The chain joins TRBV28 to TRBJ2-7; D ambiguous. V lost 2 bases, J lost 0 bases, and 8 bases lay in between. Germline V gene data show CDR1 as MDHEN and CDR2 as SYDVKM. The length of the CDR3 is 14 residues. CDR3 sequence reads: CASSLGQSSYEQYF. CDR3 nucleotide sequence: TGTGCCAGCAGTTTAGGGCAGAGCTCCTACGAGCAGTACTTC.

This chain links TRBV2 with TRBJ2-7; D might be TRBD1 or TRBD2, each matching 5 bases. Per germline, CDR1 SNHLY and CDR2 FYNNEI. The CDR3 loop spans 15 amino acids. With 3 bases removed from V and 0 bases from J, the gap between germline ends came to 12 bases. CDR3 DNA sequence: TGTGCCAGCAGTGACTGGGACGCCGGCTCCTACGAGCAGTACTTC. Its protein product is CASSDWDAGSYEQYF.

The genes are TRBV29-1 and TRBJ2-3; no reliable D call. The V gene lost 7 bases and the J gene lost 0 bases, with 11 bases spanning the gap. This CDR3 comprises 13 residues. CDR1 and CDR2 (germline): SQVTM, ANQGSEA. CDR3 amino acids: CSASPESTDTQYF. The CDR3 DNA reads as TGCAGCGCCTCTCCTGAGAGCACAGATACGCAGTATTTT.

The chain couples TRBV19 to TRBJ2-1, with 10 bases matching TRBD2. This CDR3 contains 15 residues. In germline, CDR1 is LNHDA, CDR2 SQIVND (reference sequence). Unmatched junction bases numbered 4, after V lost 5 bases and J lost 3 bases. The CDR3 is CASSASSGSYNEQFF. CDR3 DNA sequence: TGTGCCAGTAGTGCCTCTAGCGGGAGCTACAATGAGCAGTTCTTC.